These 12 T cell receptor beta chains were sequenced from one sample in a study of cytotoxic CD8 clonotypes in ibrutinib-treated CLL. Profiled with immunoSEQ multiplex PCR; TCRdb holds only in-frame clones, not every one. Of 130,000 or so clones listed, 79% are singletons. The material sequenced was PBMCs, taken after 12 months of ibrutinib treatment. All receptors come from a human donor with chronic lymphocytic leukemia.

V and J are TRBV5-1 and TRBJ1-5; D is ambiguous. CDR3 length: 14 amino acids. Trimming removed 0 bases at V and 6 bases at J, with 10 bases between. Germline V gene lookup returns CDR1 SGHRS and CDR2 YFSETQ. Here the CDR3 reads CASSLDVGAQPQHF. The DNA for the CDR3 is TGCGCCAGCAGCTTGGATGTGGGAGCTCAGCCCCAGCATTTT.

CDR3 region: CASSLRGSGELFF. The DNA for the CDR3 is TGTGCCAGCAGCCTAAGGGGGTCCGGGGAGCTGTTTTTT. This chain connects TRBV14 to TRBJ2-2; D possibly corresponds to TRBD1 (6 bases). V dropped 4 bases and J dropped 6 bases, with 9 bases sitting between them. Germline V CDR1 and CDR2: SGHDN, FVKESK. The CDR3 sequence is 13 residues long.

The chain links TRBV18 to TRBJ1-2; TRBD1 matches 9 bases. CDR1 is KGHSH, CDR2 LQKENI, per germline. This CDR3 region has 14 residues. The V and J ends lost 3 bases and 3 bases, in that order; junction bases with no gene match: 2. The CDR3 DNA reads TGTGCCAGCTCACCGGGACAGGGTTACTATGGCTACACCTTC. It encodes CASSPGQGYYGYTF.

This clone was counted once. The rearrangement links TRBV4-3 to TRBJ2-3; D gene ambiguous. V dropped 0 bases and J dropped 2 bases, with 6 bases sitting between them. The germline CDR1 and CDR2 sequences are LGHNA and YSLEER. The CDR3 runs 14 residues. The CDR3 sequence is CASSQELYTDTQYF. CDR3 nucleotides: TGCGCCAGCAGCCAAGAGTTGTACACAGATACGCAGTATTTT.

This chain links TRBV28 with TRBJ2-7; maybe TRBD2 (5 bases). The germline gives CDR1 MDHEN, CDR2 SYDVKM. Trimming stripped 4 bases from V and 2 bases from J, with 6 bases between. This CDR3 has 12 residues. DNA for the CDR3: TGTGCCAGCAGTTCGGGAACCTACGAGCAGTACTTC. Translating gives CASSSGTYEQYF.

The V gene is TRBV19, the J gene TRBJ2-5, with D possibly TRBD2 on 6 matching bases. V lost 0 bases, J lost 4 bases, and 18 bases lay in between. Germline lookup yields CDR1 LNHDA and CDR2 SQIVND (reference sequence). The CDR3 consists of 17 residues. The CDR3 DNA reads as TGTGCCAGTAGTATAGATCCATGGGGGGATACAGTAGAGACCCAGTACTTC. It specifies CASSIDPWGDTVETQYF.

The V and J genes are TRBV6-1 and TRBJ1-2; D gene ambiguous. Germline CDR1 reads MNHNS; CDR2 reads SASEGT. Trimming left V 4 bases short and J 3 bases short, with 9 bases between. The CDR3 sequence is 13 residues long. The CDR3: CASSVGQYYGYTF. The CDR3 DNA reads TGTGCCAGCAGTGTTGGGCAGTACTATGGCTACACCTTC.

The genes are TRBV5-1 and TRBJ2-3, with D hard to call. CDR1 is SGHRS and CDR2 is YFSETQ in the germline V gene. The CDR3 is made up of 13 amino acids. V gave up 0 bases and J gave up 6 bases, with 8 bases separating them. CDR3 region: CASSLDRRDTQYF. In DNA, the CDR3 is TGCGCCAGCAGCTTGGACCGAAGGGATACGCAGTATTTT.

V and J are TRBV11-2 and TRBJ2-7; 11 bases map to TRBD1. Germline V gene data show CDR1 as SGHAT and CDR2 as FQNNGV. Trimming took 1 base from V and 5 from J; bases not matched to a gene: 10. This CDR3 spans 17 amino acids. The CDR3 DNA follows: TGTGCCAGCAGCTTAGGAGGTTGGGACAGGGGGTCCCACGAGCAGTACTTC. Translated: CASSLGGWDRGSHEQYF.

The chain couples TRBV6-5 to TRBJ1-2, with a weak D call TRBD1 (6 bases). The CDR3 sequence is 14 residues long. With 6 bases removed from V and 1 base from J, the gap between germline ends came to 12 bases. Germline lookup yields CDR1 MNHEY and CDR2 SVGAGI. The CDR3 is CASRRTANNYGYTF. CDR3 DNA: TGTGCCAGCAGACGGACAGCAAATAACTATGGCTACACCTTC.

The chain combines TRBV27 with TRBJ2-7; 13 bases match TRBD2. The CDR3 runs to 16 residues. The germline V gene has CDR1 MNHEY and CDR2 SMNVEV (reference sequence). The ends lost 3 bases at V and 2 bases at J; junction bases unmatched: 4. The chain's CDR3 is CASSFVLAGGAYEQYF. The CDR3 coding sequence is TGTGCCAGCAGTTTTGTACTAGCGGGAGGGGCCTACGAGCAGTACTTC.

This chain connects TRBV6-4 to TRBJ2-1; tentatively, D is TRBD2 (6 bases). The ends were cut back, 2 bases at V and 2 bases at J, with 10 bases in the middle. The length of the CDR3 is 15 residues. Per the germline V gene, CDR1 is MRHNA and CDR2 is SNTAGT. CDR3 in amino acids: CASSDDAGTYNEQFF. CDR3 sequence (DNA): TGTGCCAGCAGTGACGATGCGGGGACCTACAATGAGCAGTTCTTC.